In this sample, the clone carrying this T cell receptor beta chain turned up a few times. Its antigen is currently unknown. This specimen belongs to a study of identical twins. Study-wide results and caveats: Researchers reported weaker excess twin sharing in beta out-of-frame sequences.

The donors were all healthy and Caucasian. TCRdb processed the 5' RACE reads anew with MiXCR; each CDR3 protein has one entry. Among 600,000 to 700,000 distinct CDR3 sequences listed, approximately 22% were seen once. The same specimen was also included in a second study, on T cells expressing NK-cell markers.

The TCR comes from a woman aged 18-30 years in good health. Sequencing was performed on PBMCs.

CDR3 region: CSVEDRRNDGYTF. The CDR3 region has the DNA TGCAGCGTTGAAGATCGCAGGAATGACGGCTACACCTTC. The rearrangement uses TRBV29-1 and TRBJ1-2; D is undetermined. Germline V gives CDR1 SQVTM, CDR2 ANQGSEA. The length of the CDR3 is 13 residues. Trimming shortened V by 0 bases and J by 8 bases, and 13 bases separated the two germline ends.